Presented here are 13 T cell receptor beta chains from one specimen sequenced in a study of T cell repertoires in cytomegalovirus infection (dated by TCRdb to 2018 to 2020). The sequencer listed for this sample is Illumina HiSeq 1500. The raw public reads went through TCRdb reprocessing: fastp at Q25, MiXCR clone calling, in-frame beta chains kept. Rows with one shared CDR3 protein collapse into an entry with the most common genes and DNA. The table for this sample lists 500,000 to 600,000 distinct CDR3 sequences; approximately 16% of them were counted only once. Together, the top ten hold 24% of the sample. The sample taken for sequencing was CD8+ T cells from PBMCs. These receptors were taken from a human donor in good health (CMV status not recorded). Some clones in this sample may be carry-over from other donors' samples.

In its sample, this clonotype was seen a few times. The chain employs TRBV4-2 and TRBJ1-3; a weak D match, TRBD1 (5 bases). The CDR3 consists of 20 residues. CDR1 and CDR2 (germline): LGHNA, YNFKEQ. V dropped 3 bases and J dropped 0 bases, with 24 bases sitting between them. CDR3 sequence: CASSQMPGTEFPHSGNTIYF. In DNA, the CDR3 is TGTGCCAGCAGCCAGATGCCCGGGACGGAGTTTCCCCACTCTGGAAACACCATATATTTT.

This clonotype showed up many times. V usage is TRBV28 and J usage is TRBJ2-1; D remains unclear. V shed 5 bases and J shed 4 bases, with 6 bases lying between them. There are 12 residues in the CDR3. The germline V gene encodes CDR1 MDHEN and CDR2 SYDVKM. DNA of the CDR3: TGTGCCAGCAGTCACCCGTACAATGAGCAGTTCTTC. It translates to CASSHPYNEQFF.

This clonotype was counted many times. This sequence joins TRBV29-1 and TRBJ2-7; 8 bases match TRBD2. Germline V gene lookup returns CDR1 SQVTM and CDR2 ANQGSEA. The CDR3 is made up of 16 amino acids. After removal of 7 bases from V and 0 bases from J, the junction contained 14 bases not matched to a gene. The CDR3 bases are TGCAGCGCCGAGGGATCGGGGGGGCCCGACTCCTACGAGCAGTACTTC. Translation gives CSAEGSGGPDSYEQYF.

V and J are TRBV9 and TRBJ1-5, with D maybe TRBD1 (6 bases). V lost 4 bases and J 4 bases, leaving 12 bases between the germline ends. CDR1 SGDLS and CDR2 YYNGEE come from the germline V gene. This CDR3 is built from 14 residues. The CDR3 sequence: CASSPTGTNQPQHF. The CDR3 nucleotides read TGTGCCAGCAGCCCCACCGGGACAAATCAGCCCCAGCATTTT.

This clonotype was observed a few times. The V and J genes are TRBV27 and TRBJ2-7; D may be TRBD1 or TRBD2 (5 bases each). The CDR3 sequence is 14 residues long. V gave up 5 bases and J gave up 7 bases, with 18 bases separating them. The germline V gene has CDR1 MNHEY and CDR2 SMNVEV (reference sequence). The CDR3 DNA sequence: TGTGCCAGCAGTCTCCGGGACCCCCCCCGGGAGCAGTACTTC. Residues: CASSLRDPPREQYF.

The chain recombines TRBV3-1 with TRBJ2-1, with TRBD2 matching over 8 bases. The CDR3 is 13 residues long. V lost 2 bases to trimming and J lost 6 bases; unmatched junction nucleotides: 0. CDR1 and CDR2 from the germline V gene are LGHDT and YNNKEL (reference sequence). The CDR3 DNA follows: TGTGCCAGCAGCCAACGGGGGGGCAATGAGCAGTTCTTC. Protein product: CASSQRGGNEQFF.

J is TRBJ1-1 and V is TRBV6-5; D is perhaps TRBD1 (6 bases). Between the trimmed V and J ends, which lost 2 bases and 0 bases, there was a span of 19 bases. The CDR3 extends over 18 amino acids. Germline CDR1 MNHEY, CDR2 SVGAGI. CDR3 coding DNA: TGTGCCAGCAGTTACGGTCCGGCAGGGGCCCCCATGAACACTGAAGCTTTCTTT. It codes for CASSYGPAGAPMNTEAFF.

This clonotype was counted at least ten times. This sequence joins TRBV6-5 and TRBJ1-1; 12 bases fit TRBD1. Germline V gene sequence: CDR1 MNHEY, CDR2 SVGAGI. There are 18 residues in the CDR3. Losses at the gene ends were 4 bases for V and 0 bases for J; bases not matched to a gene: 9. The CDR3, as DNA: TGTGCCAGCAGTTCTTTTTCCGGGACAGGGGGCGTGAACACTGAAGCTTTCTTT. It encodes CASSSFSGTGGVNTEAFF.

This clonotype was detected ten times or more. V and J are TRBV7-8 and TRBJ1-4; D ambiguous. The CDR3 has 10 residues. CDR1 SGHVS and CDR2 FQNEAQ come from the germline V gene. V lost 8 bases, J lost 8 bases, and 6 bases lay in between. This chain's CDR3 is CASGSEKLFF. DNA of the CDR3: TGTGCCAGCGGAAGCGAAAAACTGTTTTTT.

This clonotype was detected ten times or more. The chain uses TRBV12-3 or TRBV12-4 and TRBJ2-7; the D gene is possibly TRBD1 (5 bases). Trimming pared 7 bases from V and 3 bases from J, leaving 16 bases between. This CDR3 is 14 amino acids long. Here the CDR3 reads CASTRANLYYEQYF. The CDR3 nucleotides are TGTGCCAGCACCAGGGCAAATTTATACTACGAGCAGTACTTC.

This clonotype appeared many times. The V and J genes are TRBV12-3 or TRBV12-4 and TRBJ1-2, with D hard to call. The CDR3 runs to 13 residues. Trimming cost V 3 bases and J 3 bases, with 8 bases left between them. Here the CDR3 DNA reads TGTGCCAGCAGTTTGGGGAGGCACTATGGCTACACCTTC. This translates into CASSLGRHYGYTF.

This clonotype came up a few times. V and J are TRBV29-1 and TRBJ1-5; a weak D match, TRBD1 (5 bases). V gave up 0 bases and J gave up 10 bases, with 25 bases separating them. The germline CDR1 and CDR2 sequences are SQVTM and ANQGSEA. The CDR3 is made up of 17 amino acids. The CDR3 DNA reads as TGCAGCGTTGAAGACTTATCGGGGACGGCCCTAGTGAAACCCCAGCATTTT. Its protein is CSVEDLSGTALVKPQHF. Drawing the rest from reference TRBV29-1 and TRBJ1-5, the complete variable domain is SAVISQKPSRDICQRGTSLTIQCQVDSQVTMMFWYRQQPGQSLTLIATANQGSEATYESGFVIDKFPISRPNLTFSTLTVSNMSPEDSSIYLCSVEDLSGTALVKPQHFGDGTRLSIL.

This chain uses TRBV10-3 with TRBJ2-7; 10 bases line up with TRBD2. This CDR3 region has 16 residues. V lost 4 bases to trimming and J lost 3 bases; unmatched junction nucleotides: 9. Germline V CDR1 and CDR2: ENHRY, SYGVKD. This CDR3 is CAISGIAGGGFYEQYF. CDR3 bases: TGTGCCATCAGTGGCATAGCGGGAGGTGGGTTCTACGAGCAGTACTTC.